One sample yielded the 2 T cell receptor beta chains listed below, sequenced in a study of vaccination and CD4 T cells after COVID-19. Treatment defined: roughly 10-day PBMC culture with coronavirus spike peptide pools or control peptides (ViraFEST assay). CD4+ T-cell collection from the unexposed donor predated the COVID-19 pandemic (2011-2018). An Oncomine TCR Beta short-read assay was used to sequence the DNA from cultured CD4+ T cells. Someone extracted genomic DNA from cultured CD4+ T cells. Each CDR3 protein is one row after TCRdb ran MiXCR on the PCR reads. The sample has around 7,500 distinct CDR3 sequences; 25% to 35% are singletons. What these receptors recognize is not known. Sequenced input: CD4+ T cells from blood, cultured in vitro. These receptors were collected from a human donor in good health.

This chain uses TRBV5-4 with TRBJ2-5; D possibly corresponds to TRBD1 (6 bases). This CDR3 is built from 13 residues. The germline gives CDR1 SGHNT, CDR2 YYREEE (reference sequence). V lost 4 bases and J 2 bases, leaving 9 bases between the germline ends. The CDR3 loop is CASSTDRQETQYF. The CDR3 nucleotides are TGTGCCAGCAGCACGGACAGACAAGAGACCCAGTACTTC.

CDR3 nucleotide sequence: TGTGCCAGCAGCTTAGTCCGAGAGACCCAGTACTTC. Its translation is CASSLVRETQYF. The V and J genes are TRBV7-2 and TRBJ2-5; D remains ambiguous. V dropped 1 base and J dropped 4 bases, with 4 bases sitting between them. CDR3 size: 12 residues. The germline V gene has CDR1 SGHTA and CDR2 FQGNSA. Combining the CDR3 with reference TRBV7-2 and TRBJ2-5 gives the whole variable domain GAGVSQSPSNKVTEKGKDVELRCDPISGHTALYWYRQSLGQGLEFLIYFQGNSAPDKSGLPSDRFSAERTGGSVSTLTIQRTQQEDSAVYLCASSLVRETQYFGPGTRLLVL.